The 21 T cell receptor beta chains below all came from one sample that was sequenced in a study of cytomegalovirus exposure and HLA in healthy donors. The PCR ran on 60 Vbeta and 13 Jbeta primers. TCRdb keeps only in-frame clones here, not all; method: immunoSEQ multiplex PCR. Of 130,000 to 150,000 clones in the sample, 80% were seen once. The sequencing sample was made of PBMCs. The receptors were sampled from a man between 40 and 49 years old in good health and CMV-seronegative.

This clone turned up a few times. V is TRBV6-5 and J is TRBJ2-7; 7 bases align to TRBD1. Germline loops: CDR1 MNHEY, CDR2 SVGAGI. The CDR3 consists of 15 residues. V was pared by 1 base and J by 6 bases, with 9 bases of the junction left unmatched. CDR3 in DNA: TGTGCCAGCAGTTACTTTCGGGACAGCGGTCTCGAGCAGTACTTC. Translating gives CASSYFRDSGLEQYF.

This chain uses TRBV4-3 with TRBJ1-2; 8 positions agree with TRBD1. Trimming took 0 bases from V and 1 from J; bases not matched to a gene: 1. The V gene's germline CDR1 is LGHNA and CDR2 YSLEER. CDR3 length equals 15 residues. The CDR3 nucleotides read TGCGCCAGCAGCCAAGAGACAGGGGTTAACTATGGCTACACCTTC. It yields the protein CASSQETGVNYGYTF.

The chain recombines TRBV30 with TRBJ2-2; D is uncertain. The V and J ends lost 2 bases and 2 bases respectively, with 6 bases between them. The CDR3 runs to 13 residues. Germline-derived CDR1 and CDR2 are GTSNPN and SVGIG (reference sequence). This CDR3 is CAWSPSNTGELFF. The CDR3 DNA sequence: TGTGCCTGGAGTCCCAGTAACACCGGGGAGCTGTTTTTT.

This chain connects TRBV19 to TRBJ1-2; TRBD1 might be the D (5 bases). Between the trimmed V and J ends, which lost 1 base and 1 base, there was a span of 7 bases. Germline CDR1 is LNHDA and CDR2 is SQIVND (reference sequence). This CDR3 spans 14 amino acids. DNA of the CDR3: TGTGCCAGTAGTATAGGACAGATTAACTATGGCTACACCTTC. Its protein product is CASSIGQINYGYTF.

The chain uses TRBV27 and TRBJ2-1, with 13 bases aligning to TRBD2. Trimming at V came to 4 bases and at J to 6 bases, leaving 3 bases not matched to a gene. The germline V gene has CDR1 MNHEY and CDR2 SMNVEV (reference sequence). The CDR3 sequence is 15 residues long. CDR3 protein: CASSSGTSGANEQFF. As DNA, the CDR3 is TGTGCCAGCAGTTCCGGGACTAGCGGGGCCAATGAGCAGTTCTTC.

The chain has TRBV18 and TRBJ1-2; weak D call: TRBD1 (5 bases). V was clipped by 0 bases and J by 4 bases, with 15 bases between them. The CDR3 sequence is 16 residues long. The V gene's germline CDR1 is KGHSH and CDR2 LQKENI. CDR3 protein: CASSPPNGRVGYGYTF. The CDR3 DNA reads TGTGCCAGCTCACCACCTAATGGCAGGGTTGGCTATGGCTACACCTTC.

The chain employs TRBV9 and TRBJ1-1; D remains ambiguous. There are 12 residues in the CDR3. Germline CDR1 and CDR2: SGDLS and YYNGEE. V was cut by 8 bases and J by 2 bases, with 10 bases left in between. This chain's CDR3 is CASSPRNTEAFF. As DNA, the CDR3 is TGTGCCAGTTCACCTAGAAACACTGAAGCTTTCTTT.

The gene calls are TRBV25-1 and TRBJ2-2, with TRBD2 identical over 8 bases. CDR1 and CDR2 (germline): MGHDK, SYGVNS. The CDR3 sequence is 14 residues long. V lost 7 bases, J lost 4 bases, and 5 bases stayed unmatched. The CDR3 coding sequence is TGTGCCAGCACCGCGACTAGCGCCACCGGGGAGCTGTTTTTT. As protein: CASTATSATGELFF. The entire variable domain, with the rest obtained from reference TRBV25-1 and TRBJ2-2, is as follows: EADIYQTPRYLVIGTGKKITLECSQTMGHDKMYWYQQDPGMELHLIHYSYGVNSTEKGDLSSESTVSRIRTEHFPLTLESARPSHTSQYLCASTATSATGELFFGEGSRLTVL.

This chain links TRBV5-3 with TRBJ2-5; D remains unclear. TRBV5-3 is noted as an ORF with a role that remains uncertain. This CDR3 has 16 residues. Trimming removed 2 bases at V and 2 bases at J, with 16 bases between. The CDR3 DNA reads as TGTGCCAGAAGCTTCCCCCAGACACCATTTCAAGAGACCCAGTACTTC. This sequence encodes CARSFPQTPFQETQYF.

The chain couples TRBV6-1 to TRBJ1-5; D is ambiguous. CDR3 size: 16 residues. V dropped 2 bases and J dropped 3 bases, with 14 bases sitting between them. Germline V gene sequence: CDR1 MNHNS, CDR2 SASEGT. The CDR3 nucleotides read TGTGCCAGCAGTGAAACCTTGAGGAGGTACAATCAGCCCCAGCATTTT. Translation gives CASSETLRRYNQPQHF.

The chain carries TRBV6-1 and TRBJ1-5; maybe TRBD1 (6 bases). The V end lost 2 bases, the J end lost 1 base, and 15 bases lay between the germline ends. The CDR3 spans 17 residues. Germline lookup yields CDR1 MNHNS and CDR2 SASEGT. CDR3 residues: CASSEQLGARSNQPQHF. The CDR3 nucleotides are TGTGCCAGCAGTGAACAGTTGGGGGCGCGGAGCAATCAGCCCCAGCATTTT.

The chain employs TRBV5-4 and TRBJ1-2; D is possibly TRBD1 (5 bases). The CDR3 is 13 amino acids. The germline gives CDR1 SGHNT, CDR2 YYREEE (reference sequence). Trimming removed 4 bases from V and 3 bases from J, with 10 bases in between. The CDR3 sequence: CASSRGGDYGYTF. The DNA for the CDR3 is TGTGCCAGCAGCCGGGGCGGGGACTATGGCTACACCTTC.

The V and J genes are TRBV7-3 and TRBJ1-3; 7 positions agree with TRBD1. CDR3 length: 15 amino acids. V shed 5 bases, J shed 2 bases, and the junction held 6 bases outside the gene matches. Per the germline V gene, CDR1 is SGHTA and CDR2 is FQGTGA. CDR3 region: CASSPTGLAGNTIYF. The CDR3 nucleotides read TGTGCCAGCAGCCCGACAGGGTTAGCTGGAAACACCATATATTTT.

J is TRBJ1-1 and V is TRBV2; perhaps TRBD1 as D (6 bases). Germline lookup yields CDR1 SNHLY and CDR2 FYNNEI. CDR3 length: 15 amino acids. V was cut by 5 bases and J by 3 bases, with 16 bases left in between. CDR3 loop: CASSLPGQPYTEAFF. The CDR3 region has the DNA TGTGCCAGCAGTTTACCGGGACAACCTTACACTGAAGCTTTCTTT.

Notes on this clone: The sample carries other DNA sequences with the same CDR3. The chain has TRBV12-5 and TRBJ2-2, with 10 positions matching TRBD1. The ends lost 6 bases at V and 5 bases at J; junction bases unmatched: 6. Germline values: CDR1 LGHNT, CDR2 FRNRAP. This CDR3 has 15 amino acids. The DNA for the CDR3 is TGTGCTAGTGGCCGACAGGGGGCGGGAACCGGGGAGCTGTTTTTT. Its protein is CASGRQGAGTGELFF.

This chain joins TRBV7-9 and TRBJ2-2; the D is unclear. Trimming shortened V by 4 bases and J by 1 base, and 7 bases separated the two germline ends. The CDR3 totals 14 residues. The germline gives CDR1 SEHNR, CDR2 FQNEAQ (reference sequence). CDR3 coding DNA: TGTGCCAGCAGCTATCAGATGAACACCGGGGAGCTGTTTTTT. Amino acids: CASSYQMNTGELFF.

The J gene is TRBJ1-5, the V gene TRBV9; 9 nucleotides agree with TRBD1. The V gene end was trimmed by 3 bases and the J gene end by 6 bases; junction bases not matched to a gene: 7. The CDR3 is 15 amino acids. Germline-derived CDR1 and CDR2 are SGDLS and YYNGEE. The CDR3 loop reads CASSATGTGSQPQHF. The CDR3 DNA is TGTGCCAGCAGCGCTACCGGGACAGGGAGTCAGCCCCAGCATTTT.

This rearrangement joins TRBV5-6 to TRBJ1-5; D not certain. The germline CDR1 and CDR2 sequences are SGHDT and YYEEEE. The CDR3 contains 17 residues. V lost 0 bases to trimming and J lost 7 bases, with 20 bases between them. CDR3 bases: TGTGCCAGCAGCTTGGCCGGTTCGGGGAGTAGTAAACAGCCCCAGCATTTT. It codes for CASSLAGSGSSKQPQHF. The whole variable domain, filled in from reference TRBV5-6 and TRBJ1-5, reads DAGVTQSPTHLIKTRGQQVTLRCSPKSGHDTVSWYQQALGQGPQFIFQYYEEEERQRGNFPDRFSGHQFPNYSSELNVNALLLGDSALYLCASSLAGSGSSKQPQHFGDGTRLSIL.

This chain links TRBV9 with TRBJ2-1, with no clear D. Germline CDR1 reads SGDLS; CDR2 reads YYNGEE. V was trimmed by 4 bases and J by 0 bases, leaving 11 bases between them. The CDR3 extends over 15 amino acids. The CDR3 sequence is CASSNQRGSYNEQFF. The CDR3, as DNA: TGTGCCAGCAGCAACCAGCGAGGCTCCTACAATGAGCAGTTCTTC.

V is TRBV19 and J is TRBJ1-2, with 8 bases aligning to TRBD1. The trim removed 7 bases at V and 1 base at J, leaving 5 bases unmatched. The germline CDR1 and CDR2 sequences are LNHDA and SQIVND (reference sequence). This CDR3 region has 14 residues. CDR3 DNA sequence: TGTGCCAGTACCACAGGGGGAATTAACTATGGCTACACCTTC. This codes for CASTTGGINYGYTF. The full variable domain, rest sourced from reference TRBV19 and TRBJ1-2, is DGGITQSPKYLFRKEGQNVTLSCEQNLNHDAMYWYRQDPGQGLRLIYYSQIVNDFQKGDIAEGYSVSREKKESFPLTVTSAQKNPTAFYLCASTTGGINYGYTFGSGTRLTVV.

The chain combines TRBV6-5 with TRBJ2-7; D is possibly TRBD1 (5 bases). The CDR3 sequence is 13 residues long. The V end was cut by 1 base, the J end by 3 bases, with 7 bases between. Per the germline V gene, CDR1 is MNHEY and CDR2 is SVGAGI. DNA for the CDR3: TGTGCCAGCAGTTACTTGGGGCTCTACGAGCAGTACTTC. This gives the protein CASSYLGLYEQYF.